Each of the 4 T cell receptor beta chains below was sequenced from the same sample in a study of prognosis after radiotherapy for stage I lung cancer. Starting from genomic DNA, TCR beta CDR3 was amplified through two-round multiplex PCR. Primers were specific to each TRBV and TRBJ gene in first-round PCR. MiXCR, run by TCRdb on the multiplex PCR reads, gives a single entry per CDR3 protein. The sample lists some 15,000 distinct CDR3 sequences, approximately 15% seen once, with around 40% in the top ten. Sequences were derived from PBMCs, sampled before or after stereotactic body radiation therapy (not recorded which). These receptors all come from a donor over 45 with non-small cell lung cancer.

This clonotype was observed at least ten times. CDR3 loop: CAWKFGSWTEAFF. CDR3 bases: TGTGCCTGGAAATTCGGGTCATGGACTGAAGCTTTCTTT. This rearrangement joins TRBV30 to TRBJ1-1; D gene unclear. The CDR3 spans 13 residues. Trimming took 4 bases from V and 5 from J, leaving 14 bases between them. Germline CDR1 and CDR2: GTSNPN and SVGIG (reference sequence).

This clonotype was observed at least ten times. In nucleotides, the CDR3 is TGTGCCAGCAGCCGGAGTGGCTACGAGCAGTACGTC. It specifies CASSRSGYEQYV. The chain combines TRBV3-1 with TRBJ2-7; D unresolved. The germline gives CDR1 LGHDT, CDR2 YNNKEL (reference sequence). This CDR3 spans 12 amino acids. V was trimmed by 4 bases and J by 3 bases, leaving 7 bases between them.

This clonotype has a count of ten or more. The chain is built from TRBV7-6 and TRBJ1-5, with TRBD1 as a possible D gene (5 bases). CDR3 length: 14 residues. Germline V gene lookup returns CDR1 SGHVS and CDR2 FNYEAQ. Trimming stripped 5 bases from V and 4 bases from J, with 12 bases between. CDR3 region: CASSPTGRNQPQHF. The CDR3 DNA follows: TGTGCCAGCAGCCCTACAGGCCGGAATCAGCCCCAGCATTTT.

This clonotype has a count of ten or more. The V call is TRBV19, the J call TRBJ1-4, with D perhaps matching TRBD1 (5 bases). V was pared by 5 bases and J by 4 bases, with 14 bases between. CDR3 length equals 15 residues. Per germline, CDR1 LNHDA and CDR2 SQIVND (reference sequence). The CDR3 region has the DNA TGTGCCAGTAGTCTTCCGGGACTGCGTAATGAAAAACTGTTTTTT. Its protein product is CASSLPGLRNEKLFF.